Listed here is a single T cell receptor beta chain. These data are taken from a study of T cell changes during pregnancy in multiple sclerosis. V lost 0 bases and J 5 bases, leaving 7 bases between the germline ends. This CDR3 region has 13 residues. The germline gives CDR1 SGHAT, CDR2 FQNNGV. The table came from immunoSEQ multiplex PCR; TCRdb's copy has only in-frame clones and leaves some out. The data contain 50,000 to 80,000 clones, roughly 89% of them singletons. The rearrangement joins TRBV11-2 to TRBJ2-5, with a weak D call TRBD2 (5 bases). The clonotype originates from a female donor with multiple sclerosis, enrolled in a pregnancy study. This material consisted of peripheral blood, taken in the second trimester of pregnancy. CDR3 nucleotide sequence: TGTGCCAGCAGCTTAGATCAGCGGGAGACCCAGTACTTC. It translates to CASSLDQRETQYF.